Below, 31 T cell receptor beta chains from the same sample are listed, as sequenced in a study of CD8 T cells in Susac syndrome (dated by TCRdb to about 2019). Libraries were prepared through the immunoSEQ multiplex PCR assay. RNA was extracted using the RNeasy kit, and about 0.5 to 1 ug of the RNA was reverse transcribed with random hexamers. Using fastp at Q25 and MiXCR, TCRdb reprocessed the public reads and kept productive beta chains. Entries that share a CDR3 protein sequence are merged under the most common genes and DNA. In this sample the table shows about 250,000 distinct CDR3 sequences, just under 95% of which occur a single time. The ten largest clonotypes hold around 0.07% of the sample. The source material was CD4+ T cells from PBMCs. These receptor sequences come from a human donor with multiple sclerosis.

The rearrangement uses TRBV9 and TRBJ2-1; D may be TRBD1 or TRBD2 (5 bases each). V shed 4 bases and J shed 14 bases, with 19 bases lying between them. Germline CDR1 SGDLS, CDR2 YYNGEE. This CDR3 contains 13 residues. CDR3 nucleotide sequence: TGTGCCAGCAGCTCCACAATAGGGGCGGAGGAGTTCTTC. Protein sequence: CASSSTIGAEEFF.

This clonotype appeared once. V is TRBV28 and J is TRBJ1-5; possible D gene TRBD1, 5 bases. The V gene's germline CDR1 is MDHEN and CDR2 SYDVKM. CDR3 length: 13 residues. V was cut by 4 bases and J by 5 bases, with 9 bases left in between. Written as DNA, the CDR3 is TGTGCCAGCAGTTCCTGGGGGGATCAGCCCCAGCATTTT. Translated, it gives CASSSWGDQPQHF.

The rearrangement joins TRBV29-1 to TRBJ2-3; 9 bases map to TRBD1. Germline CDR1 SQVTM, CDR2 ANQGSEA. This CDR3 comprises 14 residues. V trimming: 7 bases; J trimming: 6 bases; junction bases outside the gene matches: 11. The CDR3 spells CSARDRVVGDTQYF. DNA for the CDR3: TGCAGCGCCCGGGACAGGGTGGTCGGTGATACGCAGTATTTT.

Here the CDR3 DNA reads TGTGCCAGCAGCCAAGCAGGCGGGGGCACTGAAGCTTTCTTT. Translating it yields CASSQAGGGTEAFF. The chain is built from TRBV4-2 and TRBJ1-1, with D perhaps matching TRBD1 (5 bases). CDR3 size: 14 residues. The V end was cut by 1 base, the J end by 4 bases, with 10 bases between. Germline V lookup: CDR1 LGHNA, CDR2 YNFKEQ.

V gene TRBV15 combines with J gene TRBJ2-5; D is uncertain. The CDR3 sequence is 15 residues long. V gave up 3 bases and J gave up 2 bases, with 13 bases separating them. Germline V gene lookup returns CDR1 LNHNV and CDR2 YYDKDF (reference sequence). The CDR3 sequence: CATSRQPAFQETQYF. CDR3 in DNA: TGTGCCACCAGCAGGCAACCGGCTTTTCAAGAGACCCAGTACTTC.

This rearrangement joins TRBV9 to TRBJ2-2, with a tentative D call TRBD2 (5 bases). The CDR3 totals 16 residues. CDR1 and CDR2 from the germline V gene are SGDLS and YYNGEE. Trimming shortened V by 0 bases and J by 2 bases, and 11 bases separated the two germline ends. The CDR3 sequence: CASSVEADLNTGELFF. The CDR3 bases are TGTGCCAGCAGCGTAGAGGCGGACTTAAACACCGGGGAGCTGTTTTTT.

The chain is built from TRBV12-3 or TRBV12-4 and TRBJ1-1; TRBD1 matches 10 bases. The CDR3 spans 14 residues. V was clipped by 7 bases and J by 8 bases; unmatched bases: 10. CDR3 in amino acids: CASIRGQGFREAFF. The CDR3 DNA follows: TGTGCCAGCATCCGGGGACAGGGGTTTCGGGAAGCTTTCTTT.

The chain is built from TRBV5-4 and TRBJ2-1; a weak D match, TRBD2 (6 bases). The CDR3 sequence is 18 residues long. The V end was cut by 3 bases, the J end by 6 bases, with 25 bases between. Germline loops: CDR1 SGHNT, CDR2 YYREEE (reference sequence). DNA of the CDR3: TGTGCCAGCAGCTCCCCGGGGACGGATGGCGGGGAGTTCAATGAGCAGTTCTTC. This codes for CASSSPGTDGGEFNEQFF.

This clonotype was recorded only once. CDR3 bases: TGTGCCAGTAGTATGACCAGCGGGGGGGAGGAGACCCAGTACTTC. Protein sequence: CASSMTSGGEETQYF. The genes are TRBV19 and TRBJ2-5, with 10 nucleotides matching TRBD2. The trim removed 3 bases at V and 5 bases at J, leaving 6 bases unmatched. Germline lookup yields CDR1 LNHDA and CDR2 SQIVND (reference sequence). The CDR3 has 15 amino acids.

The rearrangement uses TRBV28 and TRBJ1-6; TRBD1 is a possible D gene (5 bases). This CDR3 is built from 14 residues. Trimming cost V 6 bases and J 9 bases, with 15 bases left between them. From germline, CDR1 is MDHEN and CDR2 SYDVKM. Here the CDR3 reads CASSPGWDGSPLHF. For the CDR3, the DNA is TGTGCCAGCAGCCCAGGGTGGGACGGTTCACCCCTCCACTTT.

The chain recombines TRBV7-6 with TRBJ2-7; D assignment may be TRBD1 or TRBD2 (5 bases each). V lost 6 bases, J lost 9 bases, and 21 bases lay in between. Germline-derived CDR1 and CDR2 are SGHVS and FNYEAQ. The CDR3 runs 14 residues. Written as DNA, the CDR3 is TGTGCCAGCAGTCCTTTCCCCGGGGCGCGGTGGCAGTACTTC. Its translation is CASSPFPGARWQYF.

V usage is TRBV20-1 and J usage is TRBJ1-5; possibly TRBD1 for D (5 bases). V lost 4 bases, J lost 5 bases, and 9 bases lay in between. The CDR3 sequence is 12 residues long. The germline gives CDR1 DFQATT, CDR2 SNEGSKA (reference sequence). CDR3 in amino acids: CSANRGDQPQHF. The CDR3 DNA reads TGCAGTGCTAACCGGGGGGATCAGCCCCAGCATTTT.

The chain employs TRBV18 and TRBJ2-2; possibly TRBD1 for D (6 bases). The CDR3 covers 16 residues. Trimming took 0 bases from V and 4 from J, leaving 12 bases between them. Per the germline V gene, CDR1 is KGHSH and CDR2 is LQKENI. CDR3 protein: CASSPPNRVVTGELFF. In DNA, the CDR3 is TGTGCCAGCTCACCACCGAACAGGGTTGTCACCGGGGAGCTGTTTTTT.

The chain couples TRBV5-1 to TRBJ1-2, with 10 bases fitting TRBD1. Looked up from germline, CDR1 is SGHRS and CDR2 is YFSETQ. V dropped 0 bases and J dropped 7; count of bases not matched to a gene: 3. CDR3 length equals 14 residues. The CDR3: CASSLDGQGGGYTF. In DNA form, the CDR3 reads TGCGCCAGCAGCTTGGACGGACAGGGGGGTGGCTACACCTTC.

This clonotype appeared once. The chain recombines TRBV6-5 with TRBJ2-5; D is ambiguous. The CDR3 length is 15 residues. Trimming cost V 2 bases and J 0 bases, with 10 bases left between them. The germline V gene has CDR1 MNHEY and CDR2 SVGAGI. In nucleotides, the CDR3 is TGTGCCAGCAGTTACGTGGGCAACAACCAAGAGACCCAGTACTTC. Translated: CASSYVGNNQETQYF.

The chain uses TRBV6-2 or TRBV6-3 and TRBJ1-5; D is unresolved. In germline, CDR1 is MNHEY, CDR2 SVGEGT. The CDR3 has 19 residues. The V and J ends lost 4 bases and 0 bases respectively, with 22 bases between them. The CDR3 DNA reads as TGTGCCAGCAGTTTGCGAGGACGGCCCGTTCGATATAGCAATCAGCCCCAGCATTTT. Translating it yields CASSLRGRPVRYSNQPQHF.

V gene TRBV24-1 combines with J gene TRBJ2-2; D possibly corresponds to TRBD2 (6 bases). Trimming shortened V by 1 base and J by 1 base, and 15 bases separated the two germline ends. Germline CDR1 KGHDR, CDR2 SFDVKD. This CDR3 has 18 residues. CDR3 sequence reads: CATSDFPPGTQNTGELFF. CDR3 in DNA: TGTGCCACCAGTGATTTCCCCCCCGGGACTCAGAACACCGGGGAGCTGTTTTTT.

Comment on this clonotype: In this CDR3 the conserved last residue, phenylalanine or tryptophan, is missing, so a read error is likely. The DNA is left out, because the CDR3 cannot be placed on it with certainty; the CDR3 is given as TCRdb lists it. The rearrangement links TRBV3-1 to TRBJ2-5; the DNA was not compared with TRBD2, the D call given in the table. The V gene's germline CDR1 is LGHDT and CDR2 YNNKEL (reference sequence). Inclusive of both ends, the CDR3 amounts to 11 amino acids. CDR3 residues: CASSQDGPLTY.

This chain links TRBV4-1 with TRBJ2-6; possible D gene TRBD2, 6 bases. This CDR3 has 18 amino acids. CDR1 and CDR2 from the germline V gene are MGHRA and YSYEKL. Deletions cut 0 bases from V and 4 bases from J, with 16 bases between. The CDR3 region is CASSQERRLAGGANVLTF. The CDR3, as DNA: TGCGCCAGCAGCCAAGAACGGAGGCTCGCGGGGGGGGCCAACGTCCTGACTTTC.

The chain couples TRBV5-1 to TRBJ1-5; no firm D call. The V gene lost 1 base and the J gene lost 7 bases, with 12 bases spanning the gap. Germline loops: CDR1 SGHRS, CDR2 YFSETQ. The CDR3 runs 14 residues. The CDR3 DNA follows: TGCGCCAGCAGCTTGAGACCGGATGAGCAGCCCCAGCATTTT. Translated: CASSLRPDEQPQHF. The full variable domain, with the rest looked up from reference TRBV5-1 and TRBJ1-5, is KAGVTQTPRYLIKTRGQQVTLSCSPISGHRSVSWYQQTPGQGLQFLFEYFSETQRNKGNFPGRFSGRQFSNSRSEMNVSTLELGDSALYLCASSLRPDEQPQHFGDGTRLSIL.

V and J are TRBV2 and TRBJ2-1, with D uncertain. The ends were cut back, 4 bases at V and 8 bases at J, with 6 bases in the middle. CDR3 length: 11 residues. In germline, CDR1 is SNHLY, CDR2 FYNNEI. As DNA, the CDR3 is TGTGCCAGCAGTGGGCGGCATGAGCAGTTCTTC. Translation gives CASSGRHEQFF.

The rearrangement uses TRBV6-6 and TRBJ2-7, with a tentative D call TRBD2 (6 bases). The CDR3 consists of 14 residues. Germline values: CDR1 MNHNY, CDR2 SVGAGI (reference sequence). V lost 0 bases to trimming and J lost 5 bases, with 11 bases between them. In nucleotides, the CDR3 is TGTGCCAGCAGTTACTCCGGGGGTGTGGACGAGCAGTACTTC. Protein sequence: CASSYSGGVDEQYF.

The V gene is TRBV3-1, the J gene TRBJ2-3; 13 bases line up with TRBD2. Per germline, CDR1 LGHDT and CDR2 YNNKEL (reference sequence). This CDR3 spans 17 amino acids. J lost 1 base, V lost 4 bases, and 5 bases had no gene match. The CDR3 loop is CASSPGTSGIGTDTQYF. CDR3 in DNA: TGTGCCAGCAGCCCCGGGACTAGCGGGATCGGCACAGATACGCAGTATTTT.

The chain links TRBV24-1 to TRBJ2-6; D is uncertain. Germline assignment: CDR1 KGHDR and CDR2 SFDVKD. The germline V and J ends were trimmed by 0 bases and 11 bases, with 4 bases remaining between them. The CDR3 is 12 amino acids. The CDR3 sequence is CATSDLFHVLTF. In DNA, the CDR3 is TGTGCCACCAGTGATTTGTTTCACGTCCTGACTTTC.

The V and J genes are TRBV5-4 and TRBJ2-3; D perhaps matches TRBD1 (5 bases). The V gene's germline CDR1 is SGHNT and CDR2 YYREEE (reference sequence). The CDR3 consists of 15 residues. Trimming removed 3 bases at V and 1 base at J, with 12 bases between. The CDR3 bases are TGTGCCAGCAGCTCACCACCCAGGGGCACAGATACGCAGTATTTT. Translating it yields CASSSPPRGTDTQYF. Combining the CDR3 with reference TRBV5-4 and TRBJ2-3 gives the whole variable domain ETGVTQSPTHLIKTRGQQVTLRCSSQSGHNTVSWYQQALGQGPQFIFQYYREEENGRGNFPPRFSGLQFPNYSSELNVNALELDDSALYLCASSSPPRGTDTQYFGPGTRLTVL.

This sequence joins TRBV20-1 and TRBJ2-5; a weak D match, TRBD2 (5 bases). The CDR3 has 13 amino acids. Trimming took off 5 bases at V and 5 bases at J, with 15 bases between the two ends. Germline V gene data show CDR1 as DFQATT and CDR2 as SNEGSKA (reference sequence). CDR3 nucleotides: TGCAGTGCTCAACAGTTCTGGAGGGAGACCCAGTACTTC. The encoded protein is CSAQQFWRETQYF.

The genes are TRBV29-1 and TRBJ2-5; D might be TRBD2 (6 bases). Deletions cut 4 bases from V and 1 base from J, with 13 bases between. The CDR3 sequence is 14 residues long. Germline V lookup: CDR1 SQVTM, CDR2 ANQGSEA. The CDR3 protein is CSVAELGGQETQYF. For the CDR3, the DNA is TGCAGCGTTGCTGAACTGGGAGGCCAAGAGACCCAGTACTTC.

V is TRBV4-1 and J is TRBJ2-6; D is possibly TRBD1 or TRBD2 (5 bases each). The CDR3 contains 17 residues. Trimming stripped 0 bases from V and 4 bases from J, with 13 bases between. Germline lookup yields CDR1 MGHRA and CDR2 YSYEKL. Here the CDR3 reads CASSQDNRGRGANVLTF. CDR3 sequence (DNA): TGCGCCAGCAGCCAAGATAACCGGGGACGCGGGGCCAACGTCCTGACTTTC.

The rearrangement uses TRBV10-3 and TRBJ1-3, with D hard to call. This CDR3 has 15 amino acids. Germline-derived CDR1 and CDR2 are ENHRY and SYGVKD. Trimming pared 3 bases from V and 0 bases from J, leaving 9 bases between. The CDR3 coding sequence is TGTGCCATCAGTGAACGGCAAAACTCTGGAAACACCATATATTTT. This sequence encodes CAISERQNSGNTIYF.

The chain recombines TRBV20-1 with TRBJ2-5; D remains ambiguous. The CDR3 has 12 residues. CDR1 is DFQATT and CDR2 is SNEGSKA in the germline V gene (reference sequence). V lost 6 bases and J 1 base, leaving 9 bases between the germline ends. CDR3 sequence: CSAVRTQETQYF. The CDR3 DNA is TGCAGTGCCGTTAGGACCCAAGAGACCCAGTACTTC.

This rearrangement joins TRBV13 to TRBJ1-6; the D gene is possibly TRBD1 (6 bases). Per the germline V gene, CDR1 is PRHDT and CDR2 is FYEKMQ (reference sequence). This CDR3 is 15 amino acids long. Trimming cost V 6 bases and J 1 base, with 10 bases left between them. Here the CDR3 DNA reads TGTGCCAGCAGGTTTACAGGGTCCTATAATTCACCCCTCCACTTT. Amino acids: CASRFTGSYNSPLHF.